The 5 T cell receptor beta chains in this list originate from one sample, sequenced in a study of blood T cell repertoires in COVID-19. The table came from immunoSEQ multiplex PCR; TCRdb's copy has only in-frame clones and leaves some out. The data contain approximately 73,000 clones, about 89% of them seen just once; the ten biggest clones take up around 1.9%. The sequenced material came from peripheral blood. These receptors were obtained from an older woman with acute or convalescent COVID-19.

J is TRBJ2-3 and V is TRBV21-1; no DNA check was done on the table's D call, TRBD2. TRBV21-1 is a pseudogene locus. CDR3 length equals 17 residues. The CDR3 nucleotides read TGTGCCAGCAGCAAAAACGGGCTAGCGGGATTCACAGATACGCAGTATTTT. Translating gives CASSKNGLAGFTDTQYF.

The rearrangement joins TRBV12-3 or TRBV12-4 to TRBJ1-6; D is unclear. The V end lost 3 bases, the J end lost 7 bases, and 7 bases lay between the germline ends. This CDR3 spans 13 amino acids. CDR3 in DNA: TGTGCCAGCAGTTTCGGGGTCAATTCACCCCTCCACTTT. Translating gives CASSFGVNSPLHF.

The CDR3 reads CASSLDQGRTGELFF. CDR3 in DNA: TGCGCCAGCAGCTTGGATCAGGGCAGGACCGGGGAGCTGTTTTTT. This rearrangement joins TRBV5-1 to TRBJ2-2; perhaps TRBD1 as D (5 bases). Germline CDR1 and CDR2: SGHRS and YFSETQ. The CDR3 runs 15 residues. V was shortened by 0 bases and J by 5 bases, with 11 bases between the two germline ends.

The rearrangement links TRBV7-7 to TRBJ1-4; TRBD1 matches at 7 bases. V was clipped by 5 bases and J by 7 bases; unmatched bases: 4. This CDR3 region has 13 residues. In germline, CDR1 is SSHAT, CDR2 FNYEAQ (reference sequence). CDR3 sequence (DNA): TGTGCCAGCAGCCCTAACAGGGGTGAAAAACTGTTTTTT. It is translated as CASSPNRGEKLFF. Full variable domain (outside the CDR3, taken from reference TRBV7-7 and TRBJ1-4): GAGVSQSPRYKVTKRGQDVTLRCDPISSHATLYWYQQALGQGPEFLTYFNYEAQPDKSGLPSDRFSAERPEGSISTLTIQRTEQRDSAMYRCASSPNRGEKLFFGSGTQLSVL.

The CDR3: CASSLTSGRRYNEQFF. As DNA, the CDR3 is TGTGCCAGCAGTTTGACTAGCGGGAGGCGATACAATGAGCAGTTCTTC. The gene calls are TRBV28 and TRBJ2-1; TRBD2 agrees at 13 bases. Germline values: CDR1 MDHEN, CDR2 SYDVKM. The V segment lost 3 bases and the J segment 4 bases; nucleotides outside the gene matches: 3. This CDR3 comprises 16 residues.